Shown below are 14 T cell receptor beta chains from a single sample sequenced in a study of PD-1 blockade in classical Hodgkin lymphoma. All patients experienced relapse after autologous stem cell transplantation, and brentuximab vedotin exposure was variable. Sequenced by immunoSEQ multiplex PCR; TCRdb stores in-frame clones only, minus some. Of 11,000 to 15,000 clones listed, 82% are singletons. This specimen was peripheral blood mononuclear cells (PBMCs), taken at baseline. These receptors were taken from a human donor with classical Hodgkin lymphoma.

This rearrangement joins TRBV9 to TRBJ1-1; a weak D match, TRBD1 (6 bases). The V end was cut by 5 bases, the J end by 1 base, with 12 bases between. Germline V gene data show CDR1 as SGDLS and CDR2 as YYNGEE. The CDR3 covers 14 residues. This chain's CDR3 is CASSALGGNTEAFF. The CDR3 DNA follows: TGTGCCAGCAGTGCCCTAGGGGGGAACACTGAAGCTTTCTTT.

This clone showed up just a few times. The CDR3 loop reads CASRTEQYGSESGGRTSGANVLTF. As DNA, the CDR3 is TGTGCCAGTAGAACAGAGCAATATGGGTCCGAAAGCGGGGGGCGAACGTCTGGGGCCAACGTCCTGACTTTC. The V and J genes are TRBV19 and TRBJ2-6; 9 bases match TRBD2. This CDR3 comprises 24 residues. The germline V gene encodes CDR1 LNHDA and CDR2 SQIVND (reference sequence). The trim removed 6 bases at V and 1 base at J, leaving 28 bases unmatched.

The rearrangement links TRBV7-9 to TRBJ1-1; 8 bases match TRBD1. This CDR3 is built from 18 residues. V lost 3 bases and J lost 5; bases outside the gene matches: 17. Germline CDR1 is SEHNR and CDR2 is FQNEAQ (reference sequence). CDR3 in amino acids: CASSFPPGTRGRRTEAFF. CDR3 nucleotide sequence: TGTGCCAGCAGCTTCCCTCCCGGGACCAGGGGGCGGAGGACTGAAGCTTTCTTT.

This chain connects TRBV10-3 to TRBJ2-7; 9 nucleotides align to TRBD2. Germline assignment: CDR1 ENHRY and CDR2 SYGVKD. After removal of 2 bases from V and 2 bases from J, the junction contained 1 base not matched to a gene. This CDR3 has 14 amino acids. This chain's CDR3 is CAISELAGTYEQYF. The DNA for the CDR3 is TGTGCCATCAGTGAGCTAGCGGGGACCTACGAGCAGTACTTC.

The chain links TRBV7-8 to TRBJ2-1; either TRBD1 or TRBD2 may fit D (5 bases each). The CDR3 is made up of 19 amino acids. V was trimmed by 0 bases and J by 4 bases, leaving 22 bases between them. Per the germline V gene, CDR1 is SGHVS and CDR2 is FQNEAQ. The CDR3 DNA reads TGTGCCAGCAGCTTAGCCTGCCCCAGGGACCCGATCATTTACAATGAGCAGTTCTTC. This translates into CASSLACPRDPIIYNEQFF.

CDR3 protein: CASSLEELGQGQETQYF. DNA of the CDR3: TGTGCCAGCAGCTTAGAGGAATTGGGACAGGGGCAGGAGACCCAGTACTTC. J is TRBJ2-5 and V is TRBV7-8, with 10 bases lining up with TRBD1. CDR3 length: 17 amino acids. V gave up 1 base and J gave up 5 bases; unmatched junction bases: 10. Per germline, CDR1 SGHVS and CDR2 FQNEAQ.

The chain combines TRBV6-5 with TRBJ2-2, with 8 bases aligning to TRBD1. Trimming at V came to 7 bases and at J to 5 bases, leaving 6 bases not matched to a gene. Germline CDR1 is MNHEY and CDR2 is SVGAGI. The CDR3 is 14 amino acids. As DNA, the CDR3 is TGTGCCAGCACCCGGACAGGGACAACCGGGGAGCTGTTTTTT. Translated, it gives CASTRTGTTGELFF.

The V gene is TRBV18, the J gene TRBJ2-5, with D possibly TRBD1 on 6 matching bases. V was cut by 2 bases and J by 3 bases, with 10 bases left in between. This CDR3 has 14 amino acids. The germline V gene has CDR1 KGHSH and CDR2 LQKENI. The CDR3 is CASSPSQGKETQYF. As DNA, the CDR3 is TGTGCCAGCTCACCAAGCCAGGGGAAAGAGACCCAGTACTTC.

The chain combines TRBV5-8 with TRBJ2-3, with D possibly being TRBD2 (5 bases). The germline V gene has CDR1 SGHTS and CDR2 YDEGEE. V lost 4 bases and J lost 2, with 14 bases in between. This CDR3 is built from 15 residues. The CDR3 region is CASSLGLRVTDTQYF. Here the CDR3 DNA reads TGTGCCAGCAGCCTGGGTTTGAGGGTCACAGATACGCAGTATTTT.

The rearrangement joins TRBV25-1 to TRBJ2-4; D is possibly TRBD2 (5 bases). The germline V and J ends were trimmed by 2 bases and 2 bases, with 16 bases remaining between them. The germline V gene has CDR1 MGHDK and CDR2 SYGVNS. The CDR3 contains 17 residues. CDR3 loop: CASSEEDLTGTKNIQYF. CDR3 nucleotides: TGTGCCAGCAGTGAAGAGGACCTTACCGGGACCAAAAACATTCAGTACTTC.

The genes are TRBV5-4 and TRBJ2-7, with D perhaps TRBD2 (5 bases). Trimming removed 1 base from V and 7 bases from J, with 12 bases in between. The CDR3 extends over 13 amino acids. Germline V CDR1 and CDR2: SGHNT, YYREEE (reference sequence). CDR3 coding DNA: TGTGCCAGCAGCTTGATAAGTACGGGGGAGCAGTACTTC. Amino acids: CASSLISTGEQYF. Complete variable domain (other parts from reference TRBV5-4 and TRBJ2-7): ETGVTQSPTHLIKTRGQQVTLRCSSQSGHNTVSWYQQALGQGPQFIFQYYREEENGRGNFPPRFSGLQFPNYSSELNVNALELDDSALYLCASSLISTGEQYFGPGTRLTVT.

V gene TRBV25-1 combines with J gene TRBJ2-6; D is undetermined. This CDR3 region has 13 residues. The germline V and J ends were trimmed by 5 bases and 0 bases, with 2 bases remaining between them. Germline V lookup: CDR1 MGHDK, CDR2 SYGVNS. This chain's CDR3 is CASSTSGANVLTF. Written as DNA, the CDR3 is TGTGCCAGCAGTACCTCTGGGGCCAACGTCCTGACTTTC.

The V gene is TRBV15, the J gene TRBJ1-5, with 8 bases matching TRBD1. CDR3 size: 18 residues. V lost 8 bases and J lost 0; bases outside the gene matches: 15. Germline loops: CDR1 LNHNV, CDR2 YYDKDF (reference sequence). CDR3 in DNA: TGTGCCACCCCGTCCCCGGGACAGGAGCTTAATAGCAATCAGCCCCAGCATTTT. It translates to CATPSPGQELNSNQPQHF.

The chain uses TRBV5-6 and TRBJ2-1; no clear D gene. The germline V gene has CDR1 SGHDT and CDR2 YYEEEE. The CDR3 consists of 14 residues. V was shortened by 1 base and J by 9 bases, with 14 bases between the two germline ends. CDR3 nucleotide sequence: TGTGCCAGCAGCTTGCGGAAGGATATAGGTGAGCAGTTCTTC. Translating gives CASSLRKDIGEQFF.